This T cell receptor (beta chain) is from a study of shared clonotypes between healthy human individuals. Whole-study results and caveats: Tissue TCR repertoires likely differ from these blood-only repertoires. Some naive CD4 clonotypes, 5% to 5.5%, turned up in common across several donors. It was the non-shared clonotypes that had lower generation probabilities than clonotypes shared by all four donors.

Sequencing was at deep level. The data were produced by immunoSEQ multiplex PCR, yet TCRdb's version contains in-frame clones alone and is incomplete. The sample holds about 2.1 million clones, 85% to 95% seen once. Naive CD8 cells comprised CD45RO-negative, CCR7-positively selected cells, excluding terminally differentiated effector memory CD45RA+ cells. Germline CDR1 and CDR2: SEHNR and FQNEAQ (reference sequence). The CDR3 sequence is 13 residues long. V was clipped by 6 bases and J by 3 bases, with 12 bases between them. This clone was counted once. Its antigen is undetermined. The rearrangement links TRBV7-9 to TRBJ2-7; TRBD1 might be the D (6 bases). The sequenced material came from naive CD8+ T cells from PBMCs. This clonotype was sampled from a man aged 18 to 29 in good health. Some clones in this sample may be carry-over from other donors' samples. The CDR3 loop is CASSLQGYYEQYF. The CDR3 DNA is TGTGCCAGCAGTTTACAGGGTTACTACGAGCAGTACTTC.